This T cell receptor (beta chain) was found in a study of cytomegalovirus exposure and HLA in healthy donors (dated by TCRdb to between 2016 and 2019). A note on the overall study: An earlier analysis of a few hundred of the donors reported about 260 Gb of sequence data and 95 million to 120 million unique TCR beta sequences obtained from roughly 180 million T cells. An early release that covered fewer than 800 HLA-typed donors contained 250 to 350 gigabases of sequencing data and approximately 85 million unique TCR sequences. Among the roughly 380 genotyped donors, around 81% belonged to the genetic ancestry cluster associated with self-reported Caucasian donors. The study aimed to test whether cataloging public T cell receptors could reveal signatures of past pathogen exposure. The study profiled the T cell repertoires of 550 to 700 subjects by immunosequencing and related them to cytomegalovirus serostatus. In addition to the first cohort of 666 subjects, a separate validation cohort of 120 different subjects was used. To predict cytomegalovirus infection status, the study brought together high-throughput TCR immunosequencing, statistical association of individual TCRs with disease status, and machine learning. A later analysis re-examined previously published TCR beta repertoires from 500 to 700 donors and added high-resolution HLA genotyping to investigate patterns of TCR occurrence. Rather than drawing on any new phenotypic data, the later analysis identified candidate immune exposures from TCR beta sequences and the way those sequences occurred across donors. An earlier analysis of 587 of the donors used high-throughput TCR beta sequencing to judge whether each TCR beta V gene segment behaved as functional or pseudogenic. Alongside the repertoire data, information on donor age, sex, ethnicity and CMV serostatus was compiled. In a later genetic analysis, genome-wide SNP genotypes for about 55% of the roughly 700 donors were used, and that subset was treated as a discovery cohort. Every repertoire in the discovery cohort had been generated on one and the same sequencing platform. Class I and class II HLA loci were covered by the typing at four-digit resolution. Typing coverage differed by locus: A, B, C, DRB1 and DQB1 were typed in about 620-630 donors, DQA1 in about 500, DPA1 in some 600, and DPB1 in roughly 470. Because of strong linkage in the cohort, four to six DR-DQ haplotypes were treated as single units for association and clustering. On average, approximately 250,000 unique TCR beta nucleotide sequences were sequenced per donor among 398 genotyped donors of the cohort, with roughly a sixth of those sequences being non-productive.

The investigation overall reported the following: In vitro tests confirmed that a few of the cytomegalovirus-associated TCR beta chains recognize cytomegalovirus antigens. Assigning TCR associations to individual alleles was difficult when HLA alleles, especially DR and DQ, strongly co-occurred. The authors suggested that the approach could potentially be extended to other disease states and immunological phenotypes. The earlier analysis of nearly 600 of the donors excluded approximately 17 rarely observed V segments, including chromosome 9 orphons, because counts were too low. A total of roughly 160 TCR beta chains were listed by the study as associated with cytomegalovirus. A further reported finding was that TCR beta sequences accurately predicted the HLA-A and HLA-B alleles for most subjects in the first cohort. Correlated functional status among segregating V segments might reflect linkage disequilibrium, but an unknown experimental factor could not be ruled out. A group of highly shared sequence variants was considered likely to be a technical artifact of the sequencing pipeline. According to a later analysis, parvovirus B19, influenza, CMV and Epstein-Barr virus appeared linked to several top co-occurrence clusters. Presence/absence analyses assumed roughly uniform sequencing depth across donors, an assumption that may not hold. In an earlier analysis of more than 500 of the donors, most TCR beta V segments appeared in productive rearrangements about 87% or about 30% of the time, broadly matching IMGT annotations. Most TCR sequences were seen in very few donors, while some public TCRs were found in many individuals. Because some donors lacked HLA typing at each locus, the association tests relied only on the typed subset. Specific HLA alleles were associated with 16,951 TCR beta sequences at a false discovery rate of 0.05 in a later analysis. A later analysis found that TCR association rates varied across HLA loci, with DRB1 alleles showing the most associated TCRs and HLA-C alleles the fewest. According to a later genetic analysis, donors in an Asian-associated ancestry cluster had fewer N-insertions in productive TCRs than the approximately 670-donor mean. In a later analysis, HLA-associated TCR beta chains showed more clonal expansion and lower generation probabilities than non-associated chains that were equally common. For the cohort, immune exposure information was limited to CMV serostatus. According to a later analysis, most CMV-associated TCR beta chains appeared to be HLA-restricted, and the HLA associations seemed to be driven largely by CMV exposure. An association between a missense DCLRE1C variant and V-gene and J-gene trimming of TCR beta chains was found in a later genetic analysis and replicated in an independent cohort. Only TCR beta chains were sequenced in this cohort, and the absence of alpha or paired-chain data limited detectable features. Cytomegalovirus status was reported to be diagnosed by the classifier with high specificity and sensitivity in both the original and validation cohorts.

The cohort was made up of under 800 healthy bone marrow donors. Cohort members were all nominally healthy when sampled, although unrecorded immune exposures were likely present. The donor was CMV seropositive and was included in the group of 270 or so seropositive cohort members. Every donor gave a peripheral blood sample, and the peripheral blood mononuclear cells from that sample were used for TCR beta sequencing. Genomic DNA was extracted from the blood cell samples with the Qiagen DNeasy Blood Extraction Kit. Libraries were constructed by the immunoSEQ multiplex PCR assay. For the multiplex PCR, a mixture combining 60 forward primers for TCR Vbeta segments and 13 reverse primers for TCR Jbeta segments was used. A multiplex PCR assay on genomic DNA amplified the CDR3 region of rearranged TCR beta genes. The amplified TCR beta libraries were sequenced on the Illumina HiSeq System as 87-base-pair reads. Per the source publication's procedure: A later analysis counted about 80 million unique TCR beta chains across the approximately 700 repertoires, and some 11 million of these chains were shared by at least two donors. Raw reads were error-corrected and collapsed into unique sequences by a nearest-neighbor algorithm in which closely related sequences were merged to remove PCR and sequencing errors. CDR3 sequences were aligned to IMGT reference sequences to assign V, D and J gene segments. Each retained sequence needed at least a six-nucleotide match to both a V gene segment and a J gene segment. A rearrangement counted as productive if the CDR3 had no stop codons and remained in frame with V and J, and every other rearrangement counted as non-productive. CDR3 was defined according to IMGT convention as the region running from the second conserved V-encoded cysteine to the conserved J-encoded phenylalanine. Sequences without an unambiguous match to a single V gene segment were excluded from the earlier analysis of a few hundred of the donors. In an earlier analysis of several hundred of the donors, V segments were called functional above 56.7% productive rearrangements and were called segregating when the between-donor standard deviation exceeded 5%. A statistical classification framework was built to diagnose cytomegalovirus status from the catalog of TCR beta chain sequences. In a later analysis, TCR nucleotide sequences were compared against IMGT/GENE-DB human TR gene sequences so that V and J genes could be assigned. In a later analysis, CDR3 sequences and most-parsimonious VDJ recombination scenarios were assigned using the TCRdist pipeline. In a later analysis, each TCR beta chain was defined by its CDR3 amino acid sequence together with its V-gene family, and reads without a unique V-gene family were excluded. To address suspected cross-contamination and a sequencing artifact, a later analysis removed around 600 highly shared, low-generation-probability nucleotide sequences. In a later analysis, a clonal expansion index was calculated for each public chain from normalized within-repertoire ranks of inferred template counts. In a later analysis, generation probabilities were computed using a VDJ recombination model fitted to out-of-frame rearrangements, and the results were checked against IGoR. In a later analysis, TCR-TCR, TCR-HLA and TCR-CMV co-occurrence was scored with hypergeometric tests, and a repertoire-size bias correction was applied to TCR pairs. A later analysis estimated false discovery rates by permuting HLA or CMV assignments 20 times. In a later analysis, co-occurring TCRs were grouped using DBSCAN, and TCRdist sequence similarity was added for clustering within HLA-allele-positive subsets. Co-occurrence clustering excluded repertoires with fewer than 30,000 or more than 120,000 public chains, plus five with anomalous nucleotide sharing. TCRdb took over this immuneACCESS table, retaining in-frame rearrangements with V and J assigned. Such tables are incomplete; in checked studies, under half of the missing clones stem from an unresolved V gene, and the remainder is unexplained. V, J and clone size are those of that table, while D and trimming were read from the DNA. This sample gives approximately 190,000 clones in total; more than 9.5% of them show up just once. Of the sample, approximately 7.8% is held by the ten largest clones.

This clone has more than one count but fewer than ten. Its antigen specificity is not known. Per-base qualities were not stored, and no clone one base away is much larger. The receptor comes from a man over 45 in good health and CMV-seropositive. Sequenced input: PBMCs.

The CDR3 amino acid sequence is: CASSVGRGGELFF. Here is the DNA: TGTGCCAGCAGCGTAGGAAGAGGAGGGGAGCTGTTTTTT. The chain links TRBV9 with TRBJ2-2, with the D gene call left open. The trim is 0 bases for V and 8 bases for J, with a gap of 8 bases between the germline ends. The CDR3 spans 13 residues, from the cysteine through the phenylalanine. Of the read, only the CDR3 DNA is kept; its 39 bases are in frame from base 1. From the germline V gene, CDR1 is SGDLS and CDR2 is YYNGEE.